Below, one TCR beta chain is given with its context. At least ten counts were recorded for this clonotype. This clone's antigen is unknown. Qualities for individual bases were not recorded, and no much larger clone is one base off. CDR1 and CDR2 are read off the germline V gene as MDHEN and SYDVKM. The junction carries 15 bases between V and J, which are trimmed by 6 bases and 4 bases respectively. The CDR3 contains 14 residues, cysteine and phenylalanine counted. Kept here is only the CDR3 DNA, which spans 42 bases and is read in frame from base 1. The data stem from a study of spatial heterogeneity in lung cancer (dated by TCRdb to about 2019). For context, the study as a whole: Beta-chain transcripts were consistently detected in greater numbers than alpha-chain transcripts, which likely reflected higher beta-chain transcript abundance. In tumor regions, TCR transcript counts showed a strong correlation with a T cell transcriptional module score derived from matched bulk RNA-seq. In the raw uncorrected reads, each unique combination of TCR and UMI appeared on average more than ten times. The study quantitatively compared TCR alpha and beta repertoires across multiple tumor regions, matched nontumor lung and blood in non-small cell lung cancer. Nonsynonymous mutation counts, determined by whole-exome sequencing of tumor tissue, were related to features of the TCR repertoire. At surgery, both alpha and beta chains were TCR-sequenced in roughly 200 tumor regions, approximately 64 matched nontumor lung samples and 56 PBMC samples.

The library relied on 5' RACE. The sample was run on a NextSeq 500. In the TCR library protocol, a unique molecular identifier was attached to each TCR cDNA molecule so that PCR and sequencing errors could be corrected. As for the original processing: Decombinator tools were used for TCR identification, UMI-based error correction and CDR3 extraction. TCRs above a frequency of 2 per 1,000, corresponding to the top 1% of the tumor frequency distribution, were defined as expanded. Expanded tumor TCRs were classed as regional if statistically deemed absent (corrected P<0.05) from at least one tumor region, otherwise ubiquitous. Renyi diversity was calculated using the R vegan package after each repertoire was subsampled 100 times to 5,000 TCRs. CDR3 similarity networks were built from amino acid triplet string-kernel similarity, with CDR3s being connected when pairwise similarity was above 0.82. In TCRdb, the public reads were trimmed at Q25 with fastp and aligned with MiXCR, with productive beta chains retained. One record per CDR3 amino acid sequence lists the most common genes and DNA. TCRdb assigned the V and J calls; the authors' analysis was not used. The sample includes around 23,000 distinct CDR3 sequences, with 5% to 7% observed a single time. The top ten clonotypes cover over 9% of the sample.

Overall study results and their limits: The tumor nonsynonymous mutation count correlated with the number of expanded alpha and beta TCRs within the tumor. Additional single-cell paired TCR alpha and beta sequencing was considered necessary to confirm, at a functional level, the hypothesis that regional TCRs recognize regional mutations. TCR-seq was estimated to cover only around 6.4% of tumor T cells for alpha chains and around 12% for beta chains. The count of ubiquitous expanded TCRs correlated with the count of ubiquitous nonsynonymous mutations, and the count of regional expanded TCRs correlated with the count of regional nonsynonymous mutations.

Reading the label with the study, this specimen's time point is: sample taken at primary tumor resection. Samples were obtained from approximately 76 patients with early-stage, untreated non-small cell lung cancer from the lung TRACERx cohort. For TCR sequencing, whole RNA was extracted from tumor and nontumor lung tissue, or from cryopreserved PBMC samples, and no cell sorting was done. Only patients for whom sufficient RNA was available from at least two tumor regions were selected for TCR sequencing. A lung pathologist reviewed the tumor and adjacent nontumor lung specimens before the specimens were selected.

Source: lung tumor tissue, taken at surgery. The rearranged chain carries TRBV28 and TRBJ1-1; the D gene assignment is ambiguous. This clonotype was sampled from a male donor with early-stage non-small cell lung cancer. For the CDR3, the sequence is CASSSAGLGTEAFF. The sequence in DNA is TGTGCCAGCAGCTCCGCTGGGTTGGGCACTGAAGCTTTCTTT.